This T cell receptor (beta chain) comes out of a study of blood T cell repertoires in COVID-19. Study overall: In each case, the material was cDNA or gDNA derived from T cells, B-cell-depleted T cells, or PBMCs.

The method was immunoSEQ multiplex PCR; TCRdb's version includes in-frame clones alone and lacks a portion of them. The table lists fewer than 25,000 clones, around nine tenths of them singletons. CDR3 size: 14 residues. V was pared by 5 bases and J by 6 bases, with 14 bases between. Per the germline V gene, CDR1 is MGHRA and CDR2 is YSYEKL. The V gene is TRBV4-1, the J gene TRBJ2-1, with D possibly being TRBD2 (5 bases). The receptor was derived from a human donor in a cohort sampled during active COVID-19. Source material: peripheral blood. CDR3: CASSSRGSGNEQFF. The CDR3 DNA reads as TGCGCCAGCAGCTCCCGGGGAAGTGGCAATGAGCAGTTCTTC.